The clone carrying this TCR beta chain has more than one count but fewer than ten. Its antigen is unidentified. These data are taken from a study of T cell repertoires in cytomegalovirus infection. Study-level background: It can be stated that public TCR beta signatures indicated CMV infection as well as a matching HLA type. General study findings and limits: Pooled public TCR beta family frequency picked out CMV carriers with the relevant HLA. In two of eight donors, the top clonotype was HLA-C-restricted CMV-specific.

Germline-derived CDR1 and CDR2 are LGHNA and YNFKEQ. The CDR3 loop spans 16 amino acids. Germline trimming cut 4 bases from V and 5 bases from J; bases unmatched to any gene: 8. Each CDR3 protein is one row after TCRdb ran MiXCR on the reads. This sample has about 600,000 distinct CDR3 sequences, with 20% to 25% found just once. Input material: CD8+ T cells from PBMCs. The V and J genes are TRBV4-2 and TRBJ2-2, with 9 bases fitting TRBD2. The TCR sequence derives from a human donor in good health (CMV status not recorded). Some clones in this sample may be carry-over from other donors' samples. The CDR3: CASSPPAGGNTGELFF. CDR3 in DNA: TGTGCCAGCAGCCCTCCAGCGGGGGGTAATACCGGGGAGCTGTTTTTT.